The 32 T cell receptor beta chains given below trace back to one sample, sequenced in a study of T and B cells in COVID-19 patients. From blood, about 220-500 ng of genomic DNA served as TRB template. BIOMED2 TRB-A/B primer pools were used in multiplex TRB PCR. Via MiXCR, TCRdb re-called the multiplex PCR reads, giving one row per CDR3 protein. Of more than 15,000 distinct CDR3 sequences listed, roughly 28% are singletons. The sequencing sample was made of blood. These receptors all stem from a human donor who had recovered from COVID-19.

This clonotype is medium-sized (0.01 to 0.1%) in the sample. The chain combines TRBV7-6 with TRBJ2-1, with 11 bases that match TRBD2. Germline-derived CDR1 and CDR2 are SGHVS and FNYEAQ. The length of the CDR3 is 13 residues. The ends lost 5 bases at V and 10 bases at J; junction bases unmatched: 4. Here the CDR3 DNA reads TGTGCCAGCAGCACGGGACTAGCGGAGGAGCAGTTCTTC. Protein sequence: CASSTGLAEEQFF.

The chain combines TRBV27 with TRBJ1-2, with D tentatively TRBD1 (5 bases). CDR1 and CDR2 from the germline V gene are MNHEY and SMNVEV (reference sequence). The CDR3 contains 16 residues. V was trimmed by 3 bases and J by 2 bases, leaving 16 bases between them. In DNA form, the CDR3 reads TGTGCCAGCAGTTTTCAGTCCGGGACTCTGAACTATGGCTACACCTTC. Amino acids: CASSFQSGTLNYGYTF.

The chain couples TRBV19 to TRBJ1-2, with 11 positions matching TRBD1. This CDR3 is built from 14 residues. Germline CDR1 reads LNHDA; CDR2 reads SQIVND (reference sequence). V lost 6 bases and J lost 0; bases outside the gene matches: 0. The CDR3 reads CASRGQGANYGYTF. In nucleotides, the CDR3 is TGTGCCAGTAGGGGACAGGGGGCTAACTATGGCTACACCTTC.

This clonotype came up a few times. The chain has TRBV7-9 and TRBJ2-4; D may match TRBD1 or TRBD2 (5 bases each). From germline, CDR1 is SEHNR and CDR2 FQNEAQ (reference sequence). Trimming shortened V by 5 bases and J by 8 bases, and 19 bases separated the two germline ends. This CDR3 contains 15 residues. CDR3 in DNA: TGTGCCAGCAGCCCCTCCCGTGATCTGGGGGACATTCAGTACTTC. Translating gives CASSPSRDLGDIQYF.

This chain links TRBV24-1 with TRBJ2-1; the D gene is possibly TRBD2 (6 bases). CDR3 length: 18 amino acids. Germline V gene sequence: CDR1 KGHDR, CDR2 SFDVKD. V shed 5 bases and J shed 1 base, with 20 bases lying between them. CDR3 amino acids: CATSGLRPAGGSYNEQFF. In DNA, the CDR3 is TGTGCCACCAGTGGTCTCCGTCCGGCCGGGGGATCCTACAATGAGCAGTTCTTC.

Judged by abundance, this clonotype is medium-sized (0.01 to 0.1%). The V and J genes are TRBV29-1 and TRBJ2-5; 7 bases map to TRBD1. CDR1 and CDR2 (germline): SQVTM, ANQGSEA. This CDR3 is 11 amino acids long. V lost 6 bases to trimming and J lost 8 bases; unmatched junction nucleotides: 6. In DNA, the CDR3 is TGCAGCGTCCCACAGGGGTTTACCCAGTACTTC. It codes for CSVPQGFTQYF.

V gene TRBV24-1 combines with J gene TRBJ2-1; D not resolved. Trimming took 4 bases from V and 0 from J, leaving 12 bases between them. The CDR3 is made up of 16 amino acids. Germline CDR1 and CDR2: KGHDR and SFDVKD. CDR3 protein: CATSDAGQFSYNEQFF. CDR3 DNA sequence: TGTGCCACCAGTGACGCCGGTCAGTTCTCCTACAATGAGCAGTTCTTC.

This clonotype was seen a few times. The chain carries TRBV12-3 or TRBV12-4 and TRBJ2-2; 9 bases match TRBD2. V dropped 1 base and J dropped 8; count of bases not matched to a gene: 8. The CDR3 has 16 residues. The CDR3 DNA is TGTGCCAGCAGTTTAGGTAGCGCGGGGGGGCCTGGGGAGCTGTTTTTT. Its translation: CASSLGSAGGPGELFF.

This clonotype is medium-sized (0.01 to 0.1%) in the sample. The rearrangement joins TRBV27 to TRBJ2-1; the D call may be TRBD1 or TRBD2 (5 bases each). Germline CDR1 is MNHEY and CDR2 is SMNVEV (reference sequence). The CDR3 has 16 residues. The V gene lost 5 bases and the J gene lost 5 bases, with 19 bases spanning the gap. CDR3 in amino acids: CASSPLGTTFHNEQFF. The CDR3 DNA sequence: TGTGCCAGCAGTCCGCTCGGGACGACTTTTCACAATGAGCAGTTCTTC.

On this clonotype itself: A single base separates this from a much larger clone, so it may be a read error. The missing conserved phenylalanine or tryptophan at the end of this CDR3 makes a read error likely. The rearrangement links TRBV19 to TRBJ2-2; maybe TRBD2 (6 bases). The germline V gene encodes CDR1 LNHDA and CDR2 SQIVND (reference sequence). This CDR3 contains 14 residues. Deletions cut 11 bases from V and 0 bases from J, with 13 bases between. The CDR3 region is CASQRVANTGELFL. CDR3 DNA: TGTGCCTCTCAGCGGGTTGCGAACACCGGGGAGCTGTTTCTT.

This sequence joins TRBV20-1 and TRBJ2-7; the match to TRBD1 covers 9 bases. This CDR3 comprises 13 residues. The ends lost 6 bases at V and 6 bases at J; junction bases unmatched: 9. CDR1 is DFQATT and CDR2 is SNEGSKA in the germline V gene (reference sequence). The CDR3 here is CSAPGQGRSEQYF. In DNA form, the CDR3 reads TGCAGTGCCCCGGGACAGGGACGCAGCGAGCAGTACTTC.

The table lists this clonotype with a few counts. V gene TRBV12-3 or TRBV12-4 combines with J gene TRBJ1-1; maybe TRBD1 (5 bases). The V end was cut by 1 base, the J end by 0 bases, with 9 bases between. The CDR3 contains 15 residues. This chain's CDR3 is CASSLVGGLNTEAFF. CDR3 coding DNA: TGTGCCAGCAGTTTAGTCGGGGGATTGAACACTGAAGCTTTCTTT.

This clonotype qualifies as medium-sized. The rearrangement joins TRBV29-1 to TRBJ1-1; 8 nucleotides line up with TRBD1. The V gene's germline CDR1 is SQVTM and CDR2 ANQGSEA. V dropped 6 bases and J dropped 1; count of bases not matched to a gene: 4. This CDR3 is 13 amino acids long. The CDR3 nucleotides read TGCAGCGTGCTGACAGGGGCGAACACTGAAGCTTTCTTT. Its protein is CSVLTGANTEAFF.

This clonotype came up a few times. The chain joins TRBV6-5 to TRBJ1-1; D not resolved. Germline-derived CDR1 and CDR2 are MNHEY and SVGAGI. The V end lost 7 bases, the J end lost 4 bases, and 22 bases lay between the germline ends. The CDR3 contains 16 residues. DNA of the CDR3: TGTGCCAGCACCAAGGACGGGTTATCCTTGGGCACTGAAGCTTTCTTT. It yields the protein CASTKDGLSLGTEAFF.

By sample fraction, this clonotype is medium-sized. The J gene is TRBJ2-2, the V gene TRBV6-5; D not resolved. CDR1 is MNHEY, CDR2 SVGAGI, per germline. The V and J ends lost 4 bases and 5 bases respectively, with 5 bases between them. CDR3 length: 12 residues. CDR3 region: CASSWRTGELFF. In nucleotides, the CDR3 is TGTGCCAGCAGTTGGCGGACCGGGGAGCTGTTTTTT.

This chain uses TRBV5-1 with TRBJ2-5; tentatively, D is TRBD2 (6 bases). The germline V gene has CDR1 SGHRS and CDR2 YFSETQ. The CDR3 loop spans 13 amino acids. Trimming took 3 bases from V and 2 from J, leaving 8 bases between them. The DNA of the CDR3 is TGCGCCAGCAGCTCGGAGGGGCAAGAGACCCAGTACTTC. It translates to CASSSEGQETQYF.

The chain uses TRBV10-3 and TRBJ2-3; tentative D call: TRBD1 (5 bases). Per germline, CDR1 ENHRY and CDR2 SYGVKD. This CDR3 is 15 amino acids long. The V and J ends lost 3 bases and 2 bases respectively, with 12 bases between them. The CDR3 DNA reads TGTGCCATCAGTGATCGACAGTTCCCCACAGATACGCAGTATTTT. It codes for CAISDRQFPTDTQYF.

This clonotype has more than one count but fewer than ten. The chain combines TRBV5-1 with TRBJ2-3; a possible D gene is TRBD1 (5 bases). V was cut by 0 bases and J by 1 base, with 9 bases left in between. The CDR3 is made up of 15 amino acids. Germline-derived CDR1 and CDR2 are SGHRS and YFSETQ. Here the CDR3 DNA reads TGCGCCAGCAGCTTGGGGACACCTGGCACAGATACGCAGTATTTT. Its protein is CASSLGTPGTDTQYF.

A few counts support this clonotype. V and J are TRBV12-3 or TRBV12-4 and TRBJ1-1, with D unresolved. V lost 4 bases, J lost 3 bases, and 12 bases lay in between. CDR3 length equals 14 residues. The CDR3 DNA sequence: TGTGCCAGCAGTTCTCGCAGGCTCTACACTGAAGCTTTCTTT. It translates to CASSSRRLYTEAFF.

This clonotype counts as medium-sized (0.01 to 0.1%). The chain has TRBV19 and TRBJ2-3; unclear D gene. Germline CDR1 and CDR2: LNHDA and SQIVND (reference sequence). The CDR3 extends over 15 amino acids. Trimming stripped 6 bases from V and 9 bases from J, with 22 bases between. In nucleotides, the CDR3 is TGTGCCAGTAGGCCGTTCATGGGTGGGATTTCGACGCAGTATTTT. Amino acids: CASRPFMGGISTQYF.

This chain links TRBV29-1 with TRBJ2-6; 7 positions agree with TRBD1. The CDR3 covers 16 residues. The germline V gene has CDR1 SQVTM and CDR2 ANQGSEA. Trimming at V came to 4 bases and at J to 6 bases, leaving 12 bases not matched to a gene. Here the CDR3 reads CSVVDRADSLANVLTF. The CDR3 bases are TGCAGCGTTGTTGACAGGGCTGATTCTCTGGCCAACGTCCTGACTTTC.

This clonotype was found many times. The gene calls are TRBV19 and TRBJ1-2, with TRBD1 as a possible D gene (6 bases). Trimming took 6 bases from V and 1 from J, leaving 12 bases between them. CDR1 LNHDA and CDR2 SQIVND come from the germline V gene (reference sequence). This CDR3 contains 14 residues. The CDR3 protein is CASSGTTNNYGYTF. DNA of the CDR3: TGTGCCAGTAGCGGGACAACGAATAACTATGGCTACACCTTC.

The chain carries TRBV6-5 and TRBJ2-3; 9 bases line up with TRBD2. This CDR3 region has 18 residues. V lost 5 bases, J lost 1 base, and 13 bases stayed unmatched. Germline CDR1 MNHEY, CDR2 SVGAGI. The CDR3 sequence: CASSERGLASGGTDTQYF. The CDR3 DNA reads TGTGCCAGCAGTGAACGGGGGTTGGCTAGCGGGGGCACAGATACGCAGTATTTT.

This clonotype turned up a few times. This sequence joins TRBV13 and TRBJ1-1; D ambiguous. Germline CDR1 PRHDT, CDR2 FYEKMQ (reference sequence). The V and J ends lost 3 bases and 1 base respectively, with 9 bases between them. CDR3 length: 14 residues. This CDR3 reads CASSLGSSNTEAFF. The CDR3 region has the DNA TGTGCCAGCAGCTTGGGAAGTTCGAACACTGAAGCTTTCTTT.

By its share, this clonotype is medium-sized. The chain recombines TRBV19 with TRBJ2-2; maybe TRBD2 (5 bases). The CDR3 loop spans 14 amino acids. Trimming took 7 bases from V and 2 from J, leaving 11 bases between them. Germline V CDR1 and CDR2: LNHDA, SQIVND (reference sequence). CDR3 coding DNA: TGTGCCAGTATTAGGACTGCTAACACCGGGGAGCTGTTTTTT. It encodes CASIRTANTGELFF.

This clonotype was counted between two and nine times. A junction boundary mismatches the germline segment, possibly from a read error. This sequence joins TRBV12-3 or TRBV12-4 and TRBJ2-4; D might be TRBD1 or TRBD2, each matching 5 bases. The CDR3 length is 13 residues. The CDR3 coding sequence is TGTGCCAGCAGTTTAGCGGGACCGTTCTTCGAGCACTTC. Translation gives CASSLAGPFFEHF.

The chain has TRBV10-3 and TRBJ2-7; TRBD1 matches at 9 bases. The V segment lost 7 bases and the J segment 6 bases; nucleotides outside the gene matches: 13. The CDR3 is made up of 15 amino acids. The germline V gene has CDR1 ENHRY and CDR2 SYGVKD. Written as DNA, the CDR3 is TGTGCCATCACCGGAGACAGGGGGGGAAAGGTCGAGCAGTACTTC. Protein: CAITGDRGGKVEQYF.

By share, this clonotype ranks as medium-sized. CDR3 region: CSVEETRGRGSYEQYF. The DNA of the CDR3 is TGCAGCGTTGAAGAGACCCGCGGCAGGGGATCCTACGAGCAGTACTTC. The chain is built from TRBV29-1 and TRBJ2-7, with TRBD1 as a possible D gene (6 bases). CDR3 length equals 16 residues. The V and J ends lost 0 bases and 1 base respectively, with 16 bases between them. Germline loops: CDR1 SQVTM, CDR2 ANQGSEA.

Notes on this clonotype: One base away lies a much larger clone, so this may be a sequencing read error. This chain joins TRBV27 and TRBJ1-6, with unresolved D. Germline V CDR1 and CDR2: MNHEY, SMNVEV (reference sequence). The CDR3 runs 15 residues. The DNA of the CDR3 is TGTGCCTGCAGTCCCCAAACCACTGCGGGTTCACCCCTCCACTTT. Its protein product is CACSPQTTAGSPLHF.

A note on this clonotype: This sequence may be a read error, since a much larger clone differs from it by one base. The genes are TRBV19 and TRBJ1-5; D is unresolved. The CDR3 is made up of 13 amino acids. Looked up from germline, CDR1 is LNHDA and CDR2 is SQIVND (reference sequence). V lost 3 bases, J lost 7 bases, and 10 bases lay in between. CDR3 sequence reads: CASSMKWRQPQHF. The DNA for the CDR3 is TGTGCCAGTAGTATGAAGTGGCGGCAGCCCCAGCATTTT.

This clonotype was picked up a small number of times. This chain joins TRBV4-3 and TRBJ2-1, with 9 bases identical to TRBD2. Germline trimming cut 0 bases from V and 10 bases from J; bases unmatched to any gene: 13. The V gene's germline CDR1 is LGHNA and CDR2 YSLEER. CDR3 length equals 17 residues. CDR3 sequence reads: CASSQDMGLAGSGEQFF. The DNA of the CDR3 is TGCGCCAGCAGCCAAGACATGGGGCTAGCGGGGTCGGGAGAGCAGTTCTTC.

This clonotype was recorded many times. One end of the junction fails to match germline, which may point to a read error. The chain joins TRBV6-5 to TRBJ2-5, with D maybe TRBD2 (7 bases). There are 14 residues in the CDR3. Germline-derived CDR1 and CDR2 are MNHEY and SVGAGI. CDR3: CASSSRGAQDTQYF. CDR3 coding DNA: TGTGCCAGCAGTTCCCGGGGGGCCCAAGATACCCAGTACTTC.